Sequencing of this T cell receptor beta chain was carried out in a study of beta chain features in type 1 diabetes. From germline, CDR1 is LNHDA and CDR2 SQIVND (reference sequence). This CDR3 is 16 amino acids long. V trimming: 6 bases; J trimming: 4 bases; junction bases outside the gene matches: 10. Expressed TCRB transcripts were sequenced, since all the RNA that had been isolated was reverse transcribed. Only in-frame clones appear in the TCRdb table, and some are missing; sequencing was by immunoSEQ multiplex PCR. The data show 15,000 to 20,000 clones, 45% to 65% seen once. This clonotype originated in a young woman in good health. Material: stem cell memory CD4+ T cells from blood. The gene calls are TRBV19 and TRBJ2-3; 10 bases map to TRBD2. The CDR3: CASRGHASGSPDTQYF. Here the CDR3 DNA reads TGTGCCAGTAGGGGACACGCTAGCGGGAGCCCAGATACGCAGTATTTT.